This T cell receptor (beta chain) was captured by sequencing in a study of T cells in tumors after PD-1 blockade. The sample holds one count of this clone. Its antigen remains unknown. Patients received pembrolizumab 200 mg every 3 weeks or cemiplimab 350 mg every 2 weeks. Findings and limits, study-wide: About 41% of tumor TCR clonotypes were also found in blood.

The length of the CDR3 is 16 residues. The germline gives CDR1 KGHSH, CDR2 LQKENI. With 2 bases clipped from V and 4 bases from J, the junction kept 5 bases outside the gene matches. The assay was immunoSEQ multiplex PCR, and TCRdb's table has in-frame clones only and misses some. This sample has about 15,000 clones, with 55% to 80% found just once. The specimen was tumor tissue, collected after anti-PD-1 treatment. The chain links TRBV18 to TRBJ2-2; 9 bases are a match to TRBD1. This sequence was found in a human donor with cutaneous squamous cell carcinoma. The CDR3 nucleotides read TGTGCCAGCTCACCAACGGGACAGGGCCCCACCGGGGAGCTGTTTTTT. The encoded protein is CASSPTGQGPTGELFF. Using reference TRBV18 and TRBJ2-2 for the parts outside the CDR3, the full variable domain is NAGVMQNPRHLVRRRGQEARLRCSPMKGHSHVYWYRQLPEEGLKFMVYLQKENIIDESGMPKERFSAEFPKEGPSILRIQQVVRGDSAAYFCASSPTGQGPTGELFFGEGSRLTVL.